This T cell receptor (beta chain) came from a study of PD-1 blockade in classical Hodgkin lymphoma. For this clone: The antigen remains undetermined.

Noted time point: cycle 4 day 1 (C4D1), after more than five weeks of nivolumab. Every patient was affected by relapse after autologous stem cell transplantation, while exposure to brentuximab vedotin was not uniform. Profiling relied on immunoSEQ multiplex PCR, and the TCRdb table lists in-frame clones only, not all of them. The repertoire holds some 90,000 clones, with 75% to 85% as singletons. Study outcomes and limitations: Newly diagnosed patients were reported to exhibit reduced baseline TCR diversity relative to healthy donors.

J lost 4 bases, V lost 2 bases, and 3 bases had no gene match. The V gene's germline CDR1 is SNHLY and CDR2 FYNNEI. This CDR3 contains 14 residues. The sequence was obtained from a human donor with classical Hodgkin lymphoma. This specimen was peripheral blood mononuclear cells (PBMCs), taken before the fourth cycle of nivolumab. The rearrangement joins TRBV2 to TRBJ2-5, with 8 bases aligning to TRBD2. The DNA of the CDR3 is TGTGCCAGCAGTGAATGGGCGGGAGGAGAGACCCAGTACTTC. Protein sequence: CASSEWAGGETQYF.